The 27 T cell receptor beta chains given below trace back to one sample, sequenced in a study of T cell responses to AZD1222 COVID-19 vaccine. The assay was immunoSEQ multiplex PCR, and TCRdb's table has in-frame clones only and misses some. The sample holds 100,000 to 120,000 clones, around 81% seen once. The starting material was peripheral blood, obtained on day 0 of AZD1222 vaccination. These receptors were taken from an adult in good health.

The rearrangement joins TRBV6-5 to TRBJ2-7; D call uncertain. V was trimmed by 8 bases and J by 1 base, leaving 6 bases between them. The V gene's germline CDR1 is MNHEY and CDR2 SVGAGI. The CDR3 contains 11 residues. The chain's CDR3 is CASGKSYEQYF. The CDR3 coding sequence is TGTGCCAGCGGGAAGTCCTACGAGCAGTACTTC.

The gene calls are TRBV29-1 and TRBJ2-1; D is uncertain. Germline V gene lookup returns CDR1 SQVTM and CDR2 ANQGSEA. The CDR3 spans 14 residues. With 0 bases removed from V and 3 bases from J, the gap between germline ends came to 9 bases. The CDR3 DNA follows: TGCAGCGTTGAAGATCAGGTCAGCTACAATGAGCAGTTCTTC. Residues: CSVEDQVSYNEQFF.

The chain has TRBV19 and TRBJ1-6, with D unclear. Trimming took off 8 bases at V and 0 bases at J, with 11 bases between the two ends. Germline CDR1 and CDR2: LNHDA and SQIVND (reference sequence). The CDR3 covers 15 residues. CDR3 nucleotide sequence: TGTGCCAGTGAGACGGGCAGCTCCTATAATTCACCCCTCCACTTT. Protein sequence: CASETGSSYNSPLHF.

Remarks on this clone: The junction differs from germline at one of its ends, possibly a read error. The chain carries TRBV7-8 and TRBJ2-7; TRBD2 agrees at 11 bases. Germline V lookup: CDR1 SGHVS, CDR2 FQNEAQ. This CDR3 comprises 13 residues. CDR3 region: CASSLRLAGGLDF. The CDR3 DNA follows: TGTGCCAGCAGCCTAAGGCTAGCGGGGGGTCTGGACTTT.

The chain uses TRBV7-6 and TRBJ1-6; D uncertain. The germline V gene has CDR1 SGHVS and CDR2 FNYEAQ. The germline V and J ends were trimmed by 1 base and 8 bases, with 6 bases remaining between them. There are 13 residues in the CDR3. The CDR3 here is CASSLDLDSPLHF. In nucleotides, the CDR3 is TGTGCCAGCAGCTTAGATCTGGATTCACCCCTCCACTTT.

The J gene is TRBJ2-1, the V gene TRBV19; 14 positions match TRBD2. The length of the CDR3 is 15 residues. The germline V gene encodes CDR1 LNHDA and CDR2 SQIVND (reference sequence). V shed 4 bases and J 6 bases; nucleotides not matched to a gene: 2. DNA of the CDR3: TGTGCCAGTAGTAAGGGACTAGCGGGAGCCAATGAGCAGTTCTTC. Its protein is CASSKGLAGANEQFF.

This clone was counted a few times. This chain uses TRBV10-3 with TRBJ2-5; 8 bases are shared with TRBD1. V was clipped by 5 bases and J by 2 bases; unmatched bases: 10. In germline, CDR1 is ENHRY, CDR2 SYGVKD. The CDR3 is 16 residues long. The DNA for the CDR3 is TGTGCCATCAGTTCAAGGACAGGGAACACTCAAGAGACCCAGTACTTC. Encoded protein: CAISSRTGNTQETQYF.

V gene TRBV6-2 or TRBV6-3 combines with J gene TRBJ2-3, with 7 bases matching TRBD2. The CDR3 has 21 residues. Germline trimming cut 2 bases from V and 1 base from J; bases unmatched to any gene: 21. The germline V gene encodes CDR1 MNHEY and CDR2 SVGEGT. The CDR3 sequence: CASSYIILASGADGGTDTQYF. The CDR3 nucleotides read TGTGCCAGCAGTTACATTATACTCGCTAGCGGCGCCGACGGTGGCACAGATACGCAGTATTTT.

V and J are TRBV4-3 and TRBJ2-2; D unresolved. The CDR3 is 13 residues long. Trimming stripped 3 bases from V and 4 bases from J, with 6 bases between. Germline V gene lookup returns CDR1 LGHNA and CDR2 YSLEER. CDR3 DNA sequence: TGCGCCAGCAGCCAGTCGACCACCGGGGAGCTGTTTTTT. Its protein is CASSQSTTGELFF.

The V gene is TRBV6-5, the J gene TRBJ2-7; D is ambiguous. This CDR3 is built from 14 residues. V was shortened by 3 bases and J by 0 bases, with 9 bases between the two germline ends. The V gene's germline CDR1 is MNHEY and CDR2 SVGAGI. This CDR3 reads CASSYRRTSYEQYF. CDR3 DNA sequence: TGTGCCAGCAGTTATCGACGGACCTCCTACGAGCAGTACTTC.

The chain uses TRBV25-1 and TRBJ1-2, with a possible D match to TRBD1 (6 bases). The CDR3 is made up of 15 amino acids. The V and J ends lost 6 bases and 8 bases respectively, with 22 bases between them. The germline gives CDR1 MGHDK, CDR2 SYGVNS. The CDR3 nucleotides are TGTGCCAGCAGCGAAAGAGAGAGGGGGGCAAGGGGCTACACCTTC. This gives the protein CASSERERGARGYTF.

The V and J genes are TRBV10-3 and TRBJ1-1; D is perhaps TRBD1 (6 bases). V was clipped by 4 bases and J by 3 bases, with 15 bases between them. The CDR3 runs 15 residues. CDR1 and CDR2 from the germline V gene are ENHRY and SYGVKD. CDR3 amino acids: CAISGDIGGDTEAFF. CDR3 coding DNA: TGTGCCATCAGTGGGGACATAGGAGGTGACACTGAAGCTTTCTTT.

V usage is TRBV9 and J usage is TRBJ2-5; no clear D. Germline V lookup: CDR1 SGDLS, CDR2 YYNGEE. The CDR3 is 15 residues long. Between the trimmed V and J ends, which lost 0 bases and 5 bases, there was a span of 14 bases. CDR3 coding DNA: TGTGCCAGCAGCGTAGATGTGGAGAGAGTTGAGACCCAGTACTTC. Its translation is CASSVDVERVETQYF.

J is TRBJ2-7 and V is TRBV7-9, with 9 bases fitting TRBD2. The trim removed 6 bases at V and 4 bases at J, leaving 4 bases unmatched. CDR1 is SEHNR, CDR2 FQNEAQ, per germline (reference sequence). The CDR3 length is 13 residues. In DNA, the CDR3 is TGTGCCAGCAGAGAGACTAGCGGATACGAGCAGTACTTC. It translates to CASRETSGYEQYF. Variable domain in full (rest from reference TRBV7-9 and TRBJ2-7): DTGVSQNPRHKITKRGQNVTFRCDPISEHNRLYWYRQTLGQGPEFLTYFQNEAQLEKSRLLSDRFSAERPKGSFSTLEIQRTEQGDSAMYLCASRETSGYEQYFGPGTRLTVT.

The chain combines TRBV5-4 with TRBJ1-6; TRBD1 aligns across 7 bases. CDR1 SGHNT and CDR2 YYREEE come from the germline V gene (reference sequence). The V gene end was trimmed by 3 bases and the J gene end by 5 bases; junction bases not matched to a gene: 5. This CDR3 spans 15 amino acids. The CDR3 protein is CASSSGTANNSPLHF. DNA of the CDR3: TGTGCCAGCAGCTCGGGGACAGCCAATAATTCACCCCTCCACTTT. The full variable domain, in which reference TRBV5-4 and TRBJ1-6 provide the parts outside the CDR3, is ETGVTQSPTHLIKTRGQQVTLRCSSQSGHNTVSWYQQALGQGPQFIFQYYREEENGRGNFPPRFSGLQFPNYSSELNVNALELDDSALYLCASSSGTANNSPLHFGNGTRLTVT.

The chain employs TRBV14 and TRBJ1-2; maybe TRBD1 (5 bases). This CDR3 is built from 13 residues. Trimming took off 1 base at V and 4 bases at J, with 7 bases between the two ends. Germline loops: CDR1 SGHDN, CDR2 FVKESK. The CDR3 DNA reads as TGTGCCAGCAGCCAAGTAGGGACCTATGGCTACACCTTC. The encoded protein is CASSQVGTYGYTF.

The CDR3 DNA reads as TGCGCCAGCAGCCGTATCGCGATTCCCTCCTACAATGAGCAGTTCTTC. As protein: CASSRIAIPSYNEQFF. This sequence joins TRBV4-1 and TRBJ2-1; D remains unclear. Trimming removed 4 bases from V and 0 bases from J, with 13 bases in between. This CDR3 is built from 16 residues. CDR1 and CDR2 (germline): MGHRA, YSYEKL.

CDR3 protein: CASREGKTSNQPQHF. CDR3 DNA: TGTGCCAGCCGGGAAGGGAAAACGAGCAATCAGCCCCAGCATTTT. This rearrangement joins TRBV19 to TRBJ1-5; D is ambiguous. This CDR3 has 15 residues. V dropped 9 bases and J dropped 1 base, with 16 bases sitting between them. Germline CDR1 and CDR2: LNHDA and SQIVND (reference sequence).

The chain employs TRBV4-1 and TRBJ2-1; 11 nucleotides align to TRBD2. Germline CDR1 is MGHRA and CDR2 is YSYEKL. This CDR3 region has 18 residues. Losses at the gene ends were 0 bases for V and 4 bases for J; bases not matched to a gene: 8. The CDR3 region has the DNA TGCGCCAGCAGCCAAGATGGGGTGGGGACTAGCGGATACAATGAGCAGTTCTTC. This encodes CASSQDGVGTSGYNEQFF.

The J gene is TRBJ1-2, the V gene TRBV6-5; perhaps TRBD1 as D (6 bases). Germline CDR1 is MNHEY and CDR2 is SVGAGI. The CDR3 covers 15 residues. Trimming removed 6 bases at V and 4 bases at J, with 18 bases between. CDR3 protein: CASRPDRRGGYGYTF. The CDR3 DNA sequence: TGTGCCAGCAGGCCTGACAGGCGAGGAGGCTATGGCTACACCTTC.

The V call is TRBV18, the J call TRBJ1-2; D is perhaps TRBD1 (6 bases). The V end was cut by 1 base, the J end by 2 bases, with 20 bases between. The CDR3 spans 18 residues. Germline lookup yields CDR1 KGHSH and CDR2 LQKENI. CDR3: CASSPLGGRGNKNYGYTF. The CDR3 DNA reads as TGTGCCAGCTCACCACTGGGAGGAAGGGGGAACAAAAACTATGGCTACACCTTC.

CDR3 bases: TGTGCCAGCAGTTACTCACCCCGGAATGGCTACACCTTC. Translation gives CASSYSPRNGYTF. The V gene is TRBV6-5, the J gene TRBJ1-2, with unresolved D. Trimming removed 0 bases from V and 6 bases from J, with 8 bases in between. This CDR3 comprises 13 residues. Germline CDR1 reads MNHEY; CDR2 reads SVGAGI.

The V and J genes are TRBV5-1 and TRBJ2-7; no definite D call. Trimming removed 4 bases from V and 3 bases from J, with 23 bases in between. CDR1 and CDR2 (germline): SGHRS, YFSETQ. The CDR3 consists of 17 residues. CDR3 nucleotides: TGCGCCAGCAGCCAGTCCGCGAGTTGGGCGGCGATCTACGAGCAGTACTTC. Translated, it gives CASSQSASWAAIYEQYF. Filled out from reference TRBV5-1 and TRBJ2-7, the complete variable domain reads KAGVTQTPRYLIKTRGQQVTLSCSPISGHRSVSWYQQTPGQGLQFLFEYFSETQRNKGNFPGRFSGRQFSNSRSEMNVSTLELGDSALYLCASSQSASWAAIYEQYFGPGTRLTVT.

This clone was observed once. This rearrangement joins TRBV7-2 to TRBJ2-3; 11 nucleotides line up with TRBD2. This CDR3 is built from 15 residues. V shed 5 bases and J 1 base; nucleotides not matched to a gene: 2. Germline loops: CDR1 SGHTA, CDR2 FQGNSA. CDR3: CASSMGLAGTDTQYF. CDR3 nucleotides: TGTGCCAGCAGCATGGGACTAGCGGGCACAGATACGCAGTATTTT.

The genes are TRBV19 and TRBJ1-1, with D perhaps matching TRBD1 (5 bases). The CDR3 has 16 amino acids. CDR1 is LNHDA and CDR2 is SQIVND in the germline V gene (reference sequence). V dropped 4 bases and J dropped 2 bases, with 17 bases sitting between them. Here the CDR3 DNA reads TGTGCCAGTAGTAGCCTCTCCGGGGGTGTAAACACTGAAGCTTTCTTT. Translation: CASSSLSGGVNTEAFF.

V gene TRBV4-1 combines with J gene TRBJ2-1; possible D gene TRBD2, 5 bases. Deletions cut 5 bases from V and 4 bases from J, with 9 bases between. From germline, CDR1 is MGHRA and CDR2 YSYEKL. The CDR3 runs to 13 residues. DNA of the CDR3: TGCGCCAGCAGCTCGCCGGGATACAATGAGCAGTTCTTC. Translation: CASSSPGYNEQFF.

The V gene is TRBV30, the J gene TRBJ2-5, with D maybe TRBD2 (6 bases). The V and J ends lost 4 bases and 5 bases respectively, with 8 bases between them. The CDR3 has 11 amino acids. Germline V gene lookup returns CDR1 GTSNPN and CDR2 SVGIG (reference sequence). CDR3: CAWTLAETQYF. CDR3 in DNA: TGTGCCTGGACCCTAGCGGAGACCCAGTACTTC.